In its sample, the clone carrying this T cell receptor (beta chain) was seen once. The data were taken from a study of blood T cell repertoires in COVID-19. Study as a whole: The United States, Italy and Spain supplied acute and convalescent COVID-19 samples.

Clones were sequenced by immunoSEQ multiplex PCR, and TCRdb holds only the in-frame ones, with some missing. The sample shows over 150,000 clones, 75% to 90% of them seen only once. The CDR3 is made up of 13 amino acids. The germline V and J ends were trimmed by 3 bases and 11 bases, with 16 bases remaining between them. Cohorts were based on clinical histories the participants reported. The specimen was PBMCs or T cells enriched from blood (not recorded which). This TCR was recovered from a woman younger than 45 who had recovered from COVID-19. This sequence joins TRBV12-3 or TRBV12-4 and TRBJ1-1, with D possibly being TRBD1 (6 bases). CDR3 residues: CASSLVGRGVAFF. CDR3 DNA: TGTGCCAGCAGTTTGGTCGGCAGGGGTGTCGCTTTCTTT.